This T cell receptor beta chain comes out of a study of T cells in Graves' hyperthyroidism and ophthalmopathy. In the study overall: At initial diagnosis, before any treatment had begun, peripheral blood was obtained. Study-wide results and caveats: Blood also held most thyroid clonotypes expanded beyond 0.001. Median prediction lead before ophthalmopathy onset was 6.5 months with the model.

As regards this clonotype: Its target is not known.

Researchers amplified the TCR beta CDR3 regions from RNA transcripts. A first-round RT-PCR of the TCR CDR3 used the HTBI primer set. TCRdb called the multiplex PCR reads again in MiXCR, with one record for every CDR3 protein. The sample gives about 420,000 distinct CDR3 sequences, approximately 13% of which show up once; more than 4.5% is in the top ten. The V end was cut by 7 bases, the J end by 4 bases, with 12 bases between. Germline loops: CDR1 DFQATT, CDR2 SNEGSKA (reference sequence). This CDR3 comprises 12 residues. Lactation, pregnancy, other autoimmune disease or uncontrolled infection led to exclusion of patients.

This chain connects TRBV20-1 to TRBJ2-3, with a weak D call TRBD1 (6 bases). The sequence was obtained from a woman younger than 30 with Graves' hyperthyroidism. What was sequenced was blood. DNA of the CDR3: TGCAGTGGGTACAGGGCTTCAGATACGCAGTATTTT. It is translated as CSGYRASDTQYF.